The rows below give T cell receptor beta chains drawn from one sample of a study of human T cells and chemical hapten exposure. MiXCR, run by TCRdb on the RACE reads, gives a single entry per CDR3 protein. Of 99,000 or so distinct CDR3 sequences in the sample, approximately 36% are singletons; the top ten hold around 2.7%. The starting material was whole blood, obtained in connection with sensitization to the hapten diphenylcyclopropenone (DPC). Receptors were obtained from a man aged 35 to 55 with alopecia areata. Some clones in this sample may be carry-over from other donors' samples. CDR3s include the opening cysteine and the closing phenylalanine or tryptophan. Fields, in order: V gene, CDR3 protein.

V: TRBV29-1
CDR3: CSVEDWDDYGYTF

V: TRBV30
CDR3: CAWSYGTANQPQHF

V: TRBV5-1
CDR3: CASGSGTATNEKLFF

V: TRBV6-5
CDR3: CATREAGIQYF

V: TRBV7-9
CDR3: CASSPGLAGGAQETQYF

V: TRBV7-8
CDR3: CASSLVPKGSLWAQYF

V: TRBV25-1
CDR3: CASSEPGLRGTDTQYF

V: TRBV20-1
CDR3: CSTTRSNQPQHF

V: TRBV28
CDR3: CASRKGQLRDTGELFF

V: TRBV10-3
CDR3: CAISESSPTYEQYF

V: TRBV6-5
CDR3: CASSAPGHYGYTF

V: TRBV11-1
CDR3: CASSLSTEDTQYF

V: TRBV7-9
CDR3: CASRGTGELFF

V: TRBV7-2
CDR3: CASSSPGGVTGELFF

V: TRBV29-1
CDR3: CSVGDRRLNQYF

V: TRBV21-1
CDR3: CASSKGRYGYQETQYF

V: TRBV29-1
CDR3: CSGSRTSGRAGDTQYF

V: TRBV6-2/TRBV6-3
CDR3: CASGALLGDTQYF

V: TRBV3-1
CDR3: CASSQDGLAGETQYF

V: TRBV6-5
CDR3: CASSYWTGGKETQYF

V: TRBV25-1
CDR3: CASSEAGRAEQYF

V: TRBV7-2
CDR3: CASSARQGAGGYTF

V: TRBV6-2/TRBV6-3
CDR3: CASSLTGDQETQYF

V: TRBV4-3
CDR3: CASSQDLAGFEKLFF

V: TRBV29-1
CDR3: CSVEVQPQHF

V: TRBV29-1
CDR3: CSVGGEETQYF

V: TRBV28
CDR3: CASRGSSNQPQHF

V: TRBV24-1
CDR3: CATRQGAEGELFF

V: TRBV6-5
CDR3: CASSYSTGVSDTQYF

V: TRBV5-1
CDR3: CASSLVGISAEAFF

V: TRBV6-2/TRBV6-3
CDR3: CASRPTAGSYNEQFF

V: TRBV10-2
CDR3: CASSESASGRSEQFF

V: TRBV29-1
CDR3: CSVEDPARDPTDTQYF